The 17 T cell receptor beta chains below all came from one sample that was sequenced in a study of CD8 T cells in Susac syndrome. Random-hexamer reverse transcription was applied to roughly 0.45 to 1 ug RNA. In TCRdb, the immunoSEQ multiplex PCR reads were re-called with MiXCR into one record per CDR3 protein. The sample has more than 200,000 distinct CDR3 sequences, 93% seen once. Sequenced: CD4+ T cells from PBMCs. The receptors stem from a human donor with multiple sclerosis.

The chain has TRBV5-1 and TRBJ1-1, with D unclear. The CDR3 totals 14 residues. Trimming pared 0 bases from V and 4 bases from J, leaving 10 bases between. Germline loops: CDR1 SGHRS, CDR2 YFSETQ. This chain's CDR3 is CASSLEGRGTEAFF. CDR3 bases: TGCGCCAGCAGCTTGGAGGGTCGGGGCACTGAAGCTTTCTTT.

The chain combines TRBV12-3 or TRBV12-4 with TRBJ2-6; D may match TRBD1 or TRBD2 (6 bases each). The CDR3 runs 17 residues. V was clipped by 4 bases and J by 0 bases, with 13 bases between them. CDR3 amino acids: CASSSGGPFSGANVLTF. In DNA, the CDR3 is TGTGCCAGCAGTTCCGGGGGCCCCTTCTCTGGGGCCAACGTCCTGACTTTC.

This sequence joins TRBV6-2 or TRBV6-3 and TRBJ1-5, with 8 bases matching TRBD1. The germline V gene has CDR1 MNHEY and CDR2 SVGEGT. The V gene end was trimmed by 7 bases and the J gene end by 1 base; junction bases not matched to a gene: 9. There are 16 residues in the CDR3. The CDR3 here is CASTKRTGTSNQPQHF. The CDR3 DNA reads as TGTGCCAGCACCAAGAGGACAGGGACGAGCAATCAGCCCCAGCATTTT.

This clonotype was recorded only once. V usage is TRBV6-2 or TRBV6-3 and J usage is TRBJ1-5, with TRBD1 matching 9 bases. This CDR3 is 16 amino acids long. Germline CDR1 is MNHEY and CDR2 is SVGEGT. The V segment lost 6 bases and the J segment 0 bases; nucleotides outside the gene matches: 6. CDR3 sequence (DNA): TGTGCCAGCAGGCAACAGGGGGCAGTTAGCAATCAGCCCCAGCATTTT. Translating gives CASRQQGAVSNQPQHF.

This chain joins TRBV28 and TRBJ1-1; 7 bases match TRBD1. Germline CDR1 reads MDHEN; CDR2 reads SYDVKM. The CDR3 runs 13 residues. J was trimmed by 9 bases and V by 1 base; bases with no gene match: 5. CDR3 region: CASSLSGQAKAFF. The CDR3, as DNA: TGTGCCAGCAGTTTATCCGGACAGGCGAAAGCTTTCTTT.

The gene calls are TRBV28 and TRBJ1-5; TRBD1 aligns across 12 bases. Germline V gives CDR1 MDHEN, CDR2 SYDVKM. The CDR3 length is 19 residues. CDR3 amino acids: CATTTAGTGGIMGNQPQHF. The CDR3 bases are TGTGCAACCACTACCGCGGGGACAGGGGGCATTATGGGCAATCAGCCCCAGCATTTT.

The chain uses TRBV20-1 and TRBJ2-5; 8 bases are shared with TRBD2. The ends lost 4 bases at V and 5 bases at J; junction bases unmatched: 3. CDR1 is DFQATT and CDR2 is SNEGSKA in the germline V gene (reference sequence). CDR3 size: 12 residues. CDR3 sequence reads: CSANLAGETQYF. CDR3 in DNA: TGCAGTGCTAATCTAGCGGGCGAGACCCAGTACTTC.

The chain uses TRBV3-1 and TRBJ1-1; the D gene is possibly TRBD1 (6 bases). V was shortened by 4 bases and J by 5 bases, with 14 bases between the two germline ends. This CDR3 spans 14 amino acids. Germline V CDR1 and CDR2: LGHDT, YNNKEL (reference sequence). CDR3 nucleotide sequence: TGTGCCAGCAGCCCGCCGGGGGGCATGACTGAAGCTTTCTTT. Translating it yields CASSPPGGMTEAFF.

The chain employs TRBV24-1 and TRBJ1-1; no definite D call. Germline values: CDR1 KGHDR, CDR2 SFDVKD. The V gene lost 0 bases and the J gene lost 7 bases, with 5 bases spanning the gap. The CDR3 sequence is 12 residues long. The CDR3: CATSDLVGEAFF. CDR3 coding DNA: TGTGCCACCAGTGATTTGGTCGGTGAAGCTTTCTTT.

The chain carries TRBV15 and TRBJ2-2; 8 nucleotides match TRBD1. Germline V gene sequence: CDR1 LNHNV, CDR2 YYDKDF (reference sequence). The CDR3 extends over 15 amino acids. The V gene end was trimmed by 4 bases and the J gene end by 7 bases; junction bases not matched to a gene: 8. The DNA of the CDR3 is TGTGCCACCAGCAATATTGGACAGGGAATCGGGGAGCTGTTTTTT. Its protein product is CATSNIGQGIGELFF.

This chain links TRBV20-1 with TRBJ2-7, with a possible D match to TRBD2 (6 bases). Germline lookup yields CDR1 DFQATT and CDR2 SNEGSKA (reference sequence). The CDR3 is 14 amino acids. Trimming removed 0 bases from V and 3 bases from J, with 12 bases in between. The CDR3 coding sequence is TGCAGTGCTAGAGAACCTCCCGGGAGCTACGAGCAGTACGTC. This translates into CSAREPPGSYEQYV.

This chain connects TRBV28 to TRBJ2-2, with TRBD1 as a possible D gene (5 bases). CDR3 length: 14 residues. Germline CDR1 MDHEN, CDR2 SYDVKM. The V end lost 6 bases, the J end lost 2 bases, and 10 bases lay between the germline ends. The chain's CDR3 is CASRWGQNTGELFF. CDR3 DNA sequence: TGTGCCAGCAGATGGGGCCAAAACACCGGGGAGCTGTTTTTT.

The chain joins TRBV12-3 or TRBV12-4 to TRBJ1-5; maybe TRBD1 (6 bases). There are 15 residues in the CDR3. The CDR3 nucleotides read TGTAACCTGATGATGTCCGAAGAGGGGGGTCAGCCCCAGCATTTT. This gives the protein CNLMMSEEGGQPQHF.

The V and J genes are TRBV12-3 or TRBV12-4 and TRBJ2-2; 7 positions match TRBD2. The CDR3 is made up of 16 amino acids. V shed 5 bases, J shed 3 bases, and the junction held 9 bases outside the gene matches. CDR3 sequence: CASSMYGGGDTGELFF. CDR3 in DNA: TGTGCCAGCAGTATGTATGGCGGGGGAGACACCGGGGAGCTGTTTTTT.

On this clonotype: One end of the junction varies from germline; a read error may be responsible. V and J are TRBV7-7 and TRBJ2-5; tentatively, D is TRBD2 (6 bases). CDR3 length: 15 residues. Germline V gene sequence: CDR1 SSHAT, CDR2 FNYEAQ (reference sequence). DNA of the CDR3: TGTGCTAGCAGCTCAGTTGGGGGTGGAGGGGAGACCCAGTACTTC. Amino acid sequence: CASSSVGGGGETQYF. Full variable domain (rest looked up from reference TRBV7-7 and TRBJ2-5): GAGVSQSPRYKVTKRGQDVTLRCDPISSHATLYWYQQALGQGPEFLTYFNYEAQPDKSGLPSDRFSAERPEGSISTLTIQRTEQRDSAMYRCASSSVGGGGETQYFGPGTRLLVL.

The chain has TRBV5-4 and TRBJ1-6, with D possibly being TRBD1 (6 bases). This CDR3 has 14 amino acids. Germline CDR1 SGHNT, CDR2 YYREEE (reference sequence). The V end lost 5 bases, the J end lost 10 bases, and 16 bases lay between the germline ends. The CDR3 DNA reads as TGTGCCAGCAGAGGGGGGACGAGCGGGTCACCCCTCCACTTT. Residues: CASRGGTSGSPLHF.

This clonotype was picked up one time. This chain uses TRBV18 with TRBJ2-3; D uncertain. Between the trimmed V and J ends, which lost 3 bases and 5 bases, there was a span of 15 bases. Germline loops: CDR1 KGHSH, CDR2 LQKENI. The CDR3 extends over 15 amino acids. The CDR3 here is CASSPQGRSRDTQYF. The CDR3 coding sequence is TGTGCCAGCTCACCCCAAGGGCGTTCTCGAGATACGCAGTATTTT.